Presented here are 28 T cell receptor beta chains from one specimen sequenced in a study of T cells in Graves' hyperthyroidism and ophthalmopathy. RNA transcripts gave rise to amplified TCR beta CDR3 regions. The HTBI set primed first-round TCR CDR3 RT-PCR. TCRdb processed the multiplex PCR reads anew with MiXCR; each CDR3 protein has one entry. Here the sample spans over 700,000 distinct CDR3 sequences, roughly 40% being singletons. The sequenced material came from blood. The receptors here all came from a man aged 18 to 30 with Graves' hyperthyroidism.

This clonotype was seen many times. This sequence joins TRBV20-1 and TRBJ1-1; 11 bases line up with TRBD1. This CDR3 contains 13 residues. Germline V lookup: CDR1 DFQATT, CDR2 SNEGSKA (reference sequence). The CDR3 region has the DNA TGCAGCGCCCGGGGGACAGGGGGCACTGAAGCTTTCTTT. This encodes CSARGTGGTEAFF.

In its sample, this clonotype was seen a few times. The chain uses TRBV7-9 and TRBJ1-3; D gene uncertain. V lost 2 bases and J 0 bases, leaving 14 bases between the germline ends. The CDR3 totals 17 residues. Germline CDR1 reads SEHNR; CDR2 reads FQNEAQ (reference sequence). CDR3 sequence (DNA): TGTGCCAGCAGCTTATCTCTCGCGGGGTACTCTGGAAACACCATATATTTT. This codes for CASSLSLAGYSGNTIYF.

This clonotype showed up just a few times. The chain joins TRBV5-8 to TRBJ2-7, with D hard to call. V was shortened by 4 bases and J by 5 bases, with 16 bases between the two germline ends. This CDR3 has 14 amino acids. Germline CDR1 reads SGHTS; CDR2 reads YDEGEE. The CDR3 nucleotides read TGTGCCAGCAGCCTGCCGGGTAGGGCTAACGAGCAGTACTTC. Translation: CASSLPGRANEQYF.

This clonotype was observed at least ten times. V gene TRBV6-5 combines with J gene TRBJ2-7; D is perhaps TRBD2 (5 bases). The CDR3 has 14 amino acids. Trimming shortened V by 5 bases and J by 0 bases, and 11 bases separated the two germline ends. Germline lookup yields CDR1 MNHEY and CDR2 SVGAGI. DNA for the CDR3: TGTGCCAGCAGTACTACGGGATACTCCTACGAGCAGTACTTC. Its protein is CASSTTGYSYEQYF.

This clonotype was counted many times. The rearrangement uses TRBV20-1 and TRBJ1-2; TRBD1 is a possible D gene (6 bases). The CDR3 is made up of 12 amino acids. Germline lookup yields CDR1 DFQATT and CDR2 SNEGSKA (reference sequence). This CDR3 reads CTLERGRDGYTF. DNA of the CDR3: TGCACCCTAGAGAGGGGGAGGGATGGCTACACCTTC.

This clonotype has a handful of counts. The chain combines TRBV5-5 with TRBJ2-5; D perhaps matches TRBD2 (5 bases). Germline V CDR1 and CDR2: SGHKS, YYEKEE (reference sequence). Trimming removed 4 bases from V and 2 bases from J, with 12 bases in between. The CDR3 totals 14 residues. The CDR3 sequence: CASSPSPGQETQYF. CDR3 DNA: TGTGCCAGCAGCCCTAGCCCCGGTCAAGAGACCCAGTACTTC.

As regards this clonotype: A much larger clone sits a single nucleotide away, making a read error possible. The chain employs TRBV12-3 or TRBV12-4 and TRBJ1-3; D is unclear. This CDR3 has 10 residues. V gave up 3 bases and J gave up 8 bases, with 2 bases separating them. CDR3 amino acids: CASSFDTIYF. DNA of the CDR3: TGTGCCAGCAGTTTCGACACCATATATTTT.

The sample holds many counts of this clonotype. This chain joins TRBV29-1 and TRBJ2-5; possibly TRBD1 or TRBD2 for D (5 bases each). CDR1 is SQVTM, CDR2 ANQGSEA, per germline. The CDR3 contains 12 residues. The CDR3 is CIVLEGSETQYF. CDR3 in DNA: TGCATCGTCCTCGAGGGGTCTGAGACCCAGTACTTC.

V and J are TRBV6-1 and TRBJ2-5; 8 bases map to TRBD1. CDR3 length equals 14 residues. Germline CDR1 reads MNHNS; CDR2 reads SASEGT. V was clipped by 7 bases and J by 7 bases; unmatched bases: 11. The CDR3 here is CASTRTGYESTQYF. CDR3 bases: TGTGCCAGCACCAGGACAGGGTATGAGTCGACCCAGTACTTC.

This sequence joins TRBV7-2 and TRBJ1-2; the D gene is possibly TRBD1 (6 bases). The germline V gene encodes CDR1 SGHTA and CDR2 FQGNSA. This CDR3 region has 14 residues. Trimming stripped 6 bases from V and 2 bases from J, with 13 bases between. The CDR3 reads CASRPIGGNYGYTF. CDR3 DNA: TGTGCCAGCAGGCCTATAGGGGGAAACTATGGCTACACCTTC.

This clonotype was seen ten or more times. The genes are TRBV19 and TRBJ1-5, with TRBD1 as a possible D gene (6 bases). The CDR3 spans 14 residues. Trimming took 9 bases from V and 5 from J, leaving 17 bases between them. Germline V gene sequence: CDR1 LNHDA, CDR2 SQIVND (reference sequence). CDR3 nucleotide sequence: TGTGCCAGCAAATTTGGACAGAGGGATCAGCCCCAGCATTTT. Amino acid sequence: CASKFGQRDQPQHF. Drawing the rest from reference TRBV19 and TRBJ1-5, the complete variable domain is DGGITQSPKYLFRKEGQNVTLSCEQNLNHDAMYWYRQDPGQGLRLIYYSQIVNDFQKGDIAEGYSVSREKKESFPLTVTSAQKNPTAFYLCASKFGQRDQPQHFGDGTRLSIL.

This clonotype showed up just a few times. The V and J genes are TRBV7-2 and TRBJ2-2; TRBD1 might be the D (6 bases). The V gene's germline CDR1 is SGHTA and CDR2 FQGNSA. The CDR3 has 15 residues. V lost 5 bases, J lost 3 bases, and 13 bases lay in between. The CDR3, as DNA: TGTGCCAGCAGCCAACAGGGACATCACACCGGGGAGCTGTTTTTT. It translates to CASSQQGHHTGELFF.

This clonotype came up a few times. V gene TRBV14 combines with J gene TRBJ2-7; D tentatively fits TRBD1 or TRBD2 (5 bases each). The length of the CDR3 is 15 residues. Germline loops: CDR1 SGHDN, CDR2 FVKESK. V dropped 4 bases and J dropped 0 bases, with 13 bases sitting between them. The CDR3 sequence: CASSPRGWSSYEQYF. The DNA for the CDR3 is TGTGCCAGCAGCCCCCGGGGCTGGAGCTCCTACGAGCAGTACTTC.

The table lists this clonotype with a few counts. This sequence joins TRBV12-3 or TRBV12-4 and TRBJ1-5; weak D call: TRBD1 (5 bases). CDR3 length: 15 amino acids. Trimming removed 6 bases at V and 0 bases at J, with 12 bases between. In DNA form, the CDR3 reads TGTGCCAGCAGCCAGGGAGGAATTAGCAATCAGCCCCAGCATTTT. Translation: CASSQGGISNQPQHF.

This clonotype turned up a few times. V gene TRBV6-6 combines with J gene TRBJ2-7; 8 nucleotides agree with TRBD1. The V gene end was trimmed by 5 bases and the J gene end by 3 bases; junction bases not matched to a gene: 6. The CDR3 totals 14 residues. In germline, CDR1 is MNHNY, CDR2 SVGAGI (reference sequence). The CDR3 here is CASSRQGQVYEQYF. CDR3 bases: TGTGCCAGCAGTCGCCAGGGACAGGTCTACGAGCAGTACTTC.

The chain carries TRBV20-1 and TRBJ1-2, with D perhaps TRBD1 (6 bases). Looked up from germline, CDR1 is DFQATT and CDR2 is SNEGSKA (reference sequence). The V end lost 0 bases, the J end lost 5 bases, and 19 bases lay between the germline ends. CDR3 size: 16 residues. CDR3 sequence: CSARDARAGVGYGYTF. CDR3 nucleotides: TGCAGTGCTAGAGACGCTAGGGCAGGGGTTGGGTATGGCTACACCTTC.

This clonotype was found many times. The chain is built from TRBV7-9 and TRBJ1-6; D not certain. V was trimmed by 1 base and J by 10 bases, leaving 11 bases between them. The CDR3 has 14 amino acids. Germline-derived CDR1 and CDR2 are SEHNR and FQNEAQ (reference sequence). This CDR3 reads CASSLGGGPSPLHF. The CDR3 DNA follows: TGTGCCAGCAGCTTAGGCGGCGGCCCCTCACCCCTCCACTTT.

The chain couples TRBV18 to TRBJ1-2, with no clear D. Trimming cost V 2 bases and J 7 bases, with 11 bases left between them. This CDR3 is 13 amino acids long. The V gene's germline CDR1 is KGHSH and CDR2 LQKENI. The CDR3 region has the DNA TGTGCCAGCTCACCATCGACCCCGAGTGGCTACACCTTC. It yields the protein CASSPSTPSGYTF. The whole variable domain, filled in from reference TRBV18 and TRBJ1-2, reads NAGVMQNPRHLVRRRGQEARLRCSPMKGHSHVYWYRQLPEEGLKFMVYLQKENIIDESGMPKERFSAEFPKEGPSILRIQQVVRGDSAAYFCASSPSTPSGYTFGSGTRLTVV.

This clonotype was observed many times. The chain couples TRBV7-9 to TRBJ1-4; D uncertain. The CDR3 has 17 amino acids. V was pared by 1 base and J by 8 bases, with 20 bases between. The germline V gene has CDR1 SEHNR and CDR2 FQNEAQ (reference sequence). The CDR3 DNA reads as TGTGCCAGCAGCTTAGGGAGGTCAGGAGACTTCAACGAAAAACTGTTTTTT. Amino acid sequence: CASSLGRSGDFNEKLFF.

The rearrangement joins TRBV7-3 to TRBJ2-7; D tentatively reads TRBD1 or TRBD2 (5 bases each). Germline values: CDR1 SGHTA, CDR2 FQGTGA. Trimming left V 4 bases short and J 2 bases short, with 12 bases between. The CDR3 totals 14 residues. In DNA, the CDR3 is TGTGCCAGCAGCTCGGGGACGTTTCCCTACGAGCAGTACTTC. Its protein product is CASSSGTFPYEQYF.

The J gene is TRBJ2-2, the V gene TRBV20-1, with D perhaps TRBD2 (6 bases). Germline-derived CDR1 and CDR2 are DFQATT and SNEGSKA (reference sequence). The CDR3 extends over 15 amino acids. V was clipped by 0 bases and J by 6 bases, with 14 bases between them. The CDR3 DNA follows: TGCAGTGCTAGAGATCCGGGGGTAGTCGCCGGGGAGCTGTTTTTT. Amino acid sequence: CSARDPGVVAGELFF.

This clonotype was seen a few times. CDR3 region: CASRLGVSGGTQETQYF. The CDR3 nucleotides read TGTGCCAGCAGGCTTGGGGTTAGCGGGGGAACGCAAGAGACCCAGTACTTC. The chain recombines TRBV2 with TRBJ2-5; 9 positions agree with TRBD2. Per germline, CDR1 SNHLY and CDR2 FYNNEI. The CDR3 totals 17 residues. J lost 2 bases, V lost 6 bases, and 13 bases had no gene match.

This clonotype was detected many times. The genes are TRBV7-2 and TRBJ1-6; D call uncertain. The CDR3 has 12 amino acids. V was trimmed by 5 bases and J by 9 bases, leaving 8 bases between them. CDR1 is SGHTA, CDR2 FQGNSA, per germline. The CDR3 reads CASSPPGSPLHF. CDR3 nucleotide sequence: TGTGCCAGCAGCCCCCCGGGTTCACCCCTCCACTTT. The full variable domain, with the rest looked up from reference TRBV7-2 and TRBJ1-6, is GAGVSQSPSNKVTEKGKDVELRCDPISGHTALYWYRQSLGQGLEFLIYFQGNSAPDKSGLPSDRFSAERTGGSVSTLTIQRTQQEDSAVYLCASSPPGSPLHFGNGTRLTVT.

This clonotype was seen many times. This rearrangement joins TRBV9 to TRBJ2-2; D gene uncertain. Trimming left V 0 bases short and J 1 base short, with 7 bases between. Germline CDR1 reads SGDLS; CDR2 reads YYNGEE. The CDR3 totals 15 residues. The DNA for the CDR3 is TGTGCCAGCAGCGTAGGCGCAGGGAACACCGGGGAGCTGTTTTTT. Translating gives CASSVGAGNTGELFF.

This clonotype was counted at least ten times. The chain uses TRBV9 and TRBJ1-4; no clear D gene. The germline gives CDR1 SGDLS, CDR2 YYNGEE. Trimming removed 0 bases at V and 3 bases at J, with 12 bases between. This CDR3 region has 16 residues. This CDR3 reads CASSVDPGNANEKLFF. CDR3 bases: TGTGCCAGCAGCGTAGACCCAGGAAACGCTAATGAAAAACTGTTTTTT.

The rearrangement links TRBV10-3 to TRBJ2-3; the match to TRBD2 covers 7 bases. V was clipped by 2 bases and J by 1 base; unmatched bases: 3. Germline V gives CDR1 ENHRY, CDR2 SYGVKD. This CDR3 is built from 15 residues. The CDR3 reads CAISEGLVGTDTQYF. The DNA of the CDR3 is TGTGCCATCAGTGAGGGACTAGTCGGCACAGATACGCAGTATTTT.

The V gene is TRBV10-3, the J gene TRBJ1-5, with D possibly being TRBD1 (6 bases). The CDR3 spans 15 residues. Germline values: CDR1 ENHRY, CDR2 SYGVKD. V was shortened by 0 bases and J by 11 bases, with 17 bases between the two germline ends. In nucleotides, the CDR3 is TGTGCCATCAGTGAGTCGAGGACAGAGGGGGGGACCCAGCATTTT. Protein sequence: CAISESRTEGGTQHF.

Here the CDR3 DNA reads TGCAGTGCCCTCGACAGTTCCTACTCTGGAAACACCATATATTTT. Its translation: CSALDSSYSGNTIYF. J is TRBJ1-3 and V is TRBV20-1; D might be TRBD1 (5 bases). The ends were cut back, 6 bases at V and 0 bases at J, with 15 bases in the middle. Germline V gene sequence: CDR1 DFQATT, CDR2 SNEGSKA (reference sequence). CDR3 length: 15 amino acids.